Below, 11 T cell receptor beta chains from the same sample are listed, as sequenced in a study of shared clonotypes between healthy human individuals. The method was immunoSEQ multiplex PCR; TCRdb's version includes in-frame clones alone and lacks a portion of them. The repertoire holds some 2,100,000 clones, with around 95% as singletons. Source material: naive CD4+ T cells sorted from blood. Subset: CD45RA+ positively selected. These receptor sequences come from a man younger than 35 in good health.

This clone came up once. The CDR3 loop is CASSLSPPQETQYF. CDR3 DNA: TGCGCCAGCAGCTTGAGCCCGCCGCAAGAGACCCAGTACTTC. The chain couples TRBV5-1 to TRBJ2-5; D remains unclear. This CDR3 has 14 amino acids. Germline V gene sequence: CDR1 SGHRS, CDR2 YFSETQ. Deletions cut 1 base from V and 2 bases from J, with 9 bases between.

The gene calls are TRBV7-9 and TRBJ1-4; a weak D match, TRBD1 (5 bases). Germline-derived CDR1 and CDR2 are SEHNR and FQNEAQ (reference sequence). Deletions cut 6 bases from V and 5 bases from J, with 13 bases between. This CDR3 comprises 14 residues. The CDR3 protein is CASREGIGNEKLFF. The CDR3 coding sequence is TGTGCCAGCAGGGAGGGGATCGGGAATGAAAAACTGTTTTTT.

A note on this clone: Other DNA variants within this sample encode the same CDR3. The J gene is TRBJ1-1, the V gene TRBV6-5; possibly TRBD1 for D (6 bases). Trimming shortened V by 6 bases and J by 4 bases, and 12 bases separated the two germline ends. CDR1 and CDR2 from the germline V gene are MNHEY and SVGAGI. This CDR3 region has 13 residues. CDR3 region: CASRPLGGTEAFF. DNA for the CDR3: TGTGCCAGCAGACCTTTAGGGGGCACTGAAGCTTTCTTT.

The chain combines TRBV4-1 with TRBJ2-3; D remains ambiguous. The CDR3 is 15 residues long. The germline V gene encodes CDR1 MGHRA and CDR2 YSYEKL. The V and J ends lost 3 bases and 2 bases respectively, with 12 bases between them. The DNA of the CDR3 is TGCGCCAGCAGCCAGGCAGACGGATTCACAGATACGCAGTATTTT. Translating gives CASSQADGFTDTQYF.

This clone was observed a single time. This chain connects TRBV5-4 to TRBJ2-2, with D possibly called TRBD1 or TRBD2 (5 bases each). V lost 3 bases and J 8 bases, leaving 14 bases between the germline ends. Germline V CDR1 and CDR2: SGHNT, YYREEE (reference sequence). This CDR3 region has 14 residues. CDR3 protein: CASSSGTREGELFF. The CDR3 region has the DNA TGTGCCAGCAGCTCCGGGACCAGGGAAGGGGAGCTGTTTTTT.

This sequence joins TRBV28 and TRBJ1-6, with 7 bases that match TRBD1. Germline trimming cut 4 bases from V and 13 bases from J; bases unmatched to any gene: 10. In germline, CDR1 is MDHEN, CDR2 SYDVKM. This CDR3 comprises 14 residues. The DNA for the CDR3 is TGTGCCAGCAGTTCCCCGGGACAGCCGATCCCCCTCCACTTT. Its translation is CASSSPGQPIPLHF.

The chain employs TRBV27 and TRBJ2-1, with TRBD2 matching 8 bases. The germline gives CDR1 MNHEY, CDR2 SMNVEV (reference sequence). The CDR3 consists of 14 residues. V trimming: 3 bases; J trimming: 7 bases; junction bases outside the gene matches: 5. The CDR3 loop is CASSFSGGRNEQFF. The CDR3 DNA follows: TGTGCCAGCAGTTTCAGCGGGGGAAGAAATGAGCAGTTCTTC.

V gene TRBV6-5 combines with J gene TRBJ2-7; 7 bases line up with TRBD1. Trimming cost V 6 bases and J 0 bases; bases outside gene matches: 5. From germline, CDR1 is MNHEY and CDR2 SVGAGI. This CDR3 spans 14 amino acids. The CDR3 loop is CASRDRDSSYEQYF. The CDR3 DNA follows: TGTGCCAGCAGGGACCGGGACAGCTCCTACGAGCAGTACTTC.

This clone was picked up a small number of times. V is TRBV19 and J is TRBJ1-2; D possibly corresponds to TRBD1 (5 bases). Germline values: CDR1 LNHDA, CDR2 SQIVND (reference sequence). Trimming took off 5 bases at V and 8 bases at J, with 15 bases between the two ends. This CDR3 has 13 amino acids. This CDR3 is CASSPPGTRGYTF. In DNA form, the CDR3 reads TGTGCCAGTAGTCCACCAGGGACGAGGGGCTACACCTTC.

CDR3 DNA sequence: TGTGCCAGCAGCTTAGGGGAGAGACCTAATTCACCCCTCCACTTT. Translated: CASSLGERPNSPLHF. This sequence joins TRBV7-9 and TRBJ1-6; D unclear. Germline CDR1 and CDR2: SEHNR and FQNEAQ (reference sequence). The V end was cut by 1 base, the J end by 6 bases, with 10 bases between. The CDR3 is 15 amino acids. Full variable domain (remainder filled in from reference TRBV7-9 and TRBJ1-6): DTGVSQNPRHKITKRGQNVTFRCDPISEHNRLYWYRQTLGQGPEFLTYFQNEAQLEKSRLLSDRFSAERPKGSFSTLEIQRTEQGDSAMYLCASSLGERPNSPLHFGNGTRLTVT.

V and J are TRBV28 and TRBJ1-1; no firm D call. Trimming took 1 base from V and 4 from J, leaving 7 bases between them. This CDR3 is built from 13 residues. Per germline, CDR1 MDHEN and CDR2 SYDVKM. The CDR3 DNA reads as TGTGCCAGCAGTTTATATTTAAGCACTGAAGCTTTCTTT. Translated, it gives CASSLYLSTEAFF.